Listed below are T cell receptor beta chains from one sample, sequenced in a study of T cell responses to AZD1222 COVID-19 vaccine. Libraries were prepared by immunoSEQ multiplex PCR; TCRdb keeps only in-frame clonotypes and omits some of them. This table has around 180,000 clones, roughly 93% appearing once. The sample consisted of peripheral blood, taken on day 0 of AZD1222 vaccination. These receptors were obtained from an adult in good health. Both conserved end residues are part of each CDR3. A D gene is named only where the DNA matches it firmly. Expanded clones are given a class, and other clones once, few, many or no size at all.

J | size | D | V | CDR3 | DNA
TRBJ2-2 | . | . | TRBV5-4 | CASSYTARELFF | TGTGCCAGCAGCTATACAGCCCGGGAGCTGTTTTTT
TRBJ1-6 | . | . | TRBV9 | CASSVSDSPRKNSPLHF | TGTGCCAGCAGCGTGTCAGACAGCCCTAGGAAGAATTCACCCCTCCACTTT
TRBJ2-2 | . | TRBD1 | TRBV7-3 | CASSSDRGRLDGELFF | TGTGCCAGCAGCTCCGACAGGGGGCGTCTTGACGGGGAGCTGTTTTTT
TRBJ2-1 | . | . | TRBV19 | CASTHRTTLLNAYNEQFF | TGTGCCAGTACCCACAGAACCACCCTCCTAAATGCCTACAATGAGCAGTTCTTC
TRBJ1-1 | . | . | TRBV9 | CASSVGGFGEAFF | TGTGCCAGCAGCGTAGGGGGGTTTGGTGAAGCTTTCTTT
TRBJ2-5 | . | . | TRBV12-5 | CASGLDSRHGETQYF | TGTGCTAGTGGTTTGGACTCAAGGCATGGAGAGACCCAGTACTTC
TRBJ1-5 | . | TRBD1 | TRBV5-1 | CASSPGGTGMDQPQHF | TGCGCCAGCAGCCCCGGCGGGACAGGGATGGATCAGCCCCAGCATTTT
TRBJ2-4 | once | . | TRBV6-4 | CASNRTFLNIQYF | TGTGCCAGCAACCGGACGTTTTTAAACATTCAGTACTTC
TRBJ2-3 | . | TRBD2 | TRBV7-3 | CASSLGAGGFVSTDTQYF | TGTGCCAGCAGCTTAGGAGCGGGAGGCTTCGTCAGCACAGATACGCAGTATTTT
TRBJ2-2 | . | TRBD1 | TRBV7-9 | CASSLDPGTGGLGELFF | TGTGCCAGCAGCTTAGACCCCGGGACAGGGGGTTTGGGGGAGCTGTTTTTT
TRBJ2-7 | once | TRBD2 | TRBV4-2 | CASSQDRLAGGPHEQYF | TGTGCCAGCAGCCAAGACCGTTTAGCGGGAGGGCCGCACGAGCAGTACTTC
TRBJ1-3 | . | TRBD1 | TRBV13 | CASSYSGAGGSSGNTIYF | TGTGCCAGCAGCTATTCAGGGGCAGGGGGAAGTTCTGGAAACACCATATATTTT
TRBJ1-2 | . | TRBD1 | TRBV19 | CASSRQGGYTF | TGTGCCAGTAGTAGACAGGGAGGCTACACCTTC
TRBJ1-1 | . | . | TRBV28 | CASSGAQNTEAFF | TGTGCCAGCAGTGGAGCCCAGAACACTGAAGCTTTCTTT
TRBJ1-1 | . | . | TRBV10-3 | CAISELNRVDTEAFF | TGTGCCATCAGTGAGTTAAACAGGGTGGACACTGAAGCTTTCTTT
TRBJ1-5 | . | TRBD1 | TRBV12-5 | CASGLAPGQGREQPQHF | TGTGCTAGTGGTTTGGCCCCGGGACAGGGTAGGGAACAGCCCCAGCATTTT
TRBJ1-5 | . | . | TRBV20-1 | CSAGGGGRSNQPQHF | TGCAGTGCTGGTGGCGGGGGCCGGAGCAATCAGCCCCAGCATTTT
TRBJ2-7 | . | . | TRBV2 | CASSEVSGPYEQYF | TGTGCCAGCAGTGAAGTATCCGGGCCCTACGAGCAGTACTTC
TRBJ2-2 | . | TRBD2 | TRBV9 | CASSASGRGGELFF | TGTGCCAGCAGCGCCAGCGGGAGGGGCGGGGAGCTGTTTTTT
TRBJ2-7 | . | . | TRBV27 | CASSLGGPFPYEQYF | TGTGCCAGCAGTTTAGGGGGGCCATTCCCTTACGAGCAGTACTTC
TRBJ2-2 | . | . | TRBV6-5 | CASSWGLNTGELFF | TGTGCCAGCAGTTGGGGTCTTAACACCGGGGAGCTGTTTTTT
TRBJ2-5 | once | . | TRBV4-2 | CASSQDRNTLWQETQYF | TGTGCCAGCAGCCAAGATCGGAATACTCTGTGGCAAGAGACCCAGTACTTC
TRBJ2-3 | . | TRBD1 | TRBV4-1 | CASSQLTPGQGVPDTQYF | TGCGCCAGCAGCCAACTAACTCCCGGACAGGGAGTACCAGATACGCAGTATTTT
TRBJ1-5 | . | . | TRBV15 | CATSTEGSNQPQHF | TGTGCCACCAGCACTGAGGGAAGCAATCAGCCCCAGCATTTT
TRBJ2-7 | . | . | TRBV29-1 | CSVQISSYEQYF | TGCAGCGTTCAGATTAGCTCCTACGAGCAGTACTTC
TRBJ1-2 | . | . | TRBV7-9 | CASSLALDYGYTF | TGTGCCAGCAGCTTAGCGCTGGACTATGGCTACACCTTC
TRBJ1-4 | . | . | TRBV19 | CASSPEVGYTNEKLFF | TGTGCCAGTAGCCCCGAGGTGGGGTATACTAATGAAAAACTGTTTTTT
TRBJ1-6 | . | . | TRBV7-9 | CAGEGYNSPLHF | TGTGCCGGGGAGGGGTATAATTCACCCCTCCACTTT
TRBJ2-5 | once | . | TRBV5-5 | CASSSPPRGQETQYF | TGTGCCAGCAGCTCCCCACCCCGTGGGCAAGAGACCCAGTACTTC
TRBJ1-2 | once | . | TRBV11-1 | CASSLHRDGANYGYTF | TGTGCCAGCAGCTTACACCGGGACGGAGCTAACTATGGCTACACCTTC
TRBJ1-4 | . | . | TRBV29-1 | CSVEDGVGHSEKLFF | TGCAGCGTTGAAGATGGGGTAGGGCACAGCGAAAAACTGTTTTTT
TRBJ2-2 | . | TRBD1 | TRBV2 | CASSTTGTGGNTGELFF | TGTGCCAGCAGTACCACCGGGACAGGGGGCAACACCGGGGAGCTGTTTTTT
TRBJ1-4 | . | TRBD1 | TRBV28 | CASSLGQGTFIGEKLFF | TGTGCCAGCAGTTTGGGACAGGGGACATTTATCGGTGAAAAACTGTTTTTT
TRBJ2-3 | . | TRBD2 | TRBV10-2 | CASCTSGLATDTQYF | TGCGCCAGTTGTACCTCGGGACTAGCGACAGATACGCAGTATTTT
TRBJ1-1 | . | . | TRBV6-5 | CASTERWGPAEAFF | TGTGCCAGCACAGAACGATGGGGTCCCGCTGAAGCTTTCTTT
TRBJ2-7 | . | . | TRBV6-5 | CASFLGLYEQYF | TGTGCCAGCTTCTTAGGGCTCTACGAGCAGTACTTC
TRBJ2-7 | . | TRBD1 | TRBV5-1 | CASSRDSYEQYF | TGCGCCAGCAGCCGGGACAGCTACGAGCAGTACTTC
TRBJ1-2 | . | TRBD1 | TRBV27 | CASSARNRGPGYGYTF | TGTGCCAGCAGTGCGAGGAACAGGGGGCCTGGCTATGGCTACACCTTC
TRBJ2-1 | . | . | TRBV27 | CASRWRNEQFF | TGTGCCAGCAGATGGCGCAATGAGCAGTTCTTC
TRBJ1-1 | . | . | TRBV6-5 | CASKWVGDGTEAFF | TGTGCCAGCAAGTGGGTGGGCGACGGCACTGAAGCTTTCTTT
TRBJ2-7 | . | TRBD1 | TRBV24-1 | CATSAQGNHEQYF | TGTGCCACCAGTGCACAGGGGAACCACGAGCAGTACTTC
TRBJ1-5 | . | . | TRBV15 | CATSREHRQPQHF | TGTGCCACCAGCAGAGAACACAGGCAGCCCCAGCATTTT
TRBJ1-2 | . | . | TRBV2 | CASSERAGVGYTF | TGTGCCAGCAGTGAGAGGGCAGGGGTTGGCTACACCTTC